The 17 T cell receptor beta chains reported below all come from one sample, sequenced in a study of blood T cell repertoires in COVID-19. Assay: immunoSEQ multiplex PCR; the TCRdb copy retains only in-frame clones and omits some. Among 300,000 to 400,000 clones listed, roughly nine tenths were seen once. Sequencing was performed on peripheral blood. These TCRs come from a young woman with COVID-19, enrolled during active disease.

The V call is TRBV19, the J call TRBJ2-1; 14 nucleotides match TRBD2. Germline loops: CDR1 LNHDA, CDR2 SQIVND (reference sequence). This CDR3 contains 17 residues. V was clipped by 6 bases and J by 3 bases; unmatched bases: 7. CDR3 bases: TGTGCCAGTAGCCTGGGACTAGCGGGAGCTATCTACAATGAGCAGTTCTTC. Translation gives CASSLGLAGAIYNEQFF.

The V call is TRBV18, the J call TRBJ2-2; no firm D call. The CDR3 runs to 15 residues. Per the germline V gene, CDR1 is KGHSH and CDR2 is LQKENI. Trimming shortened V by 2 bases and J by 1 base, and 8 bases separated the two germline ends. The CDR3 bases are TGTGCCAGCTCACCAGGGCCAGGGAACACCGGGGAGCTGTTTTTT. Translating gives CASSPGPGNTGELFF.

The CDR3 region is CASSPGLAPYNEQFF. Here the CDR3 DNA reads TGTGCCAGCAGCCCGGGACTAGCCCCCTACAATGAGCAGTTCTTC. The chain combines TRBV5-6 with TRBJ2-1, with TRBD2 matching 9 bases. The CDR3 runs 15 residues. CDR1 SGHDT and CDR2 YYEEEE come from the germline V gene. With 4 bases clipped from V and 2 bases from J, the junction kept 4 bases outside the gene matches.

The V gene is TRBV10-2, the J gene TRBJ2-3; TRBD2 might be the D (7 bases). Germline values: CDR1 WSHSY, CDR2 SAAADI. Trimming pared 6 bases from V and 2 bases from J, leaving 12 bases between. The CDR3 sequence is 14 residues long. Written as DNA, the CDR3 is TGCGCCAGCAGGGGGGGGCTTTTCACAGATACGCAGTATTTT. As protein: CASRGGLFTDTQYF.

The gene calls are TRBV6-6 and TRBJ2-6; D is undetermined. Deletions cut 10 bases from V and 0 bases from J, with 10 bases between. The CDR3 extends over 14 amino acids. Germline V CDR1 and CDR2: MNHNY, SVGAGI (reference sequence). The DNA for the CDR3 is TGTGCCACCCCCACGGGCTCTGGGGCCAACGTCCTGACTTTC. It specifies CATPTGSGANVLTF.

This clone turned up a few times. The CDR3 sequence is CASSLAGQGIGNTIYF. CDR3 nucleotide sequence: TGTGCCAGCAGCTTAGCGGGACAGGGTATTGGAAACACCATATATTTT. The V gene is TRBV7-9, the J gene TRBJ1-3; TRBD1 aligns across 9 bases. J lost 3 bases, V lost 0 bases, and 3 bases had no gene match. Germline V lookup: CDR1 SEHNR, CDR2 FQNEAQ (reference sequence). This CDR3 is 16 amino acids long.

This clone was recorded at least ten times. V is TRBV6-5 and J is TRBJ2-7; a weak D match, TRBD2 (7 bases). This CDR3 comprises 14 residues. Per the germline V gene, CDR1 is MNHEY and CDR2 is SVGAGI. Between the trimmed V and J ends, which lost 8 bases and 4 bases, there was a span of 18 bases. CDR3 amino acids: CASLGGGPYYEQYF. The DNA for the CDR3 is TGTGCCAGCTTAGGGGGGGGGCCTTATTACGAGCAGTACTTC.

This chain links TRBV2 with TRBJ1-1; perhaps TRBD1 as D (5 bases). V lost 7 bases, J lost 2 bases, and 20 bases lay in between. The CDR3 contains 16 residues. Per the germline V gene, CDR1 is SNHLY and CDR2 is FYNNEI. The CDR3 DNA is TGTGCCAGCAAGTTGATGGTGGGGCAATCCAACACTGAAGCTTTCTTT. Amino acids: CASKLMVGQSNTEAFF.

The sample holds many counts of this clone. V and J are TRBV24-1 and TRBJ2-1, with 7 bases aligning to TRBD2. The CDR3 has 17 residues. Germline-derived CDR1 and CDR2 are KGHDR and SFDVKD. V was pared by 2 bases and J by 0 bases, with 6 bases of the junction left unmatched. CDR3 sequence reads: CATSDSTSQSSYNEQFF. In DNA, the CDR3 is TGTGCCACCAGTGATTCGACTAGCCAGAGCTCCTACAATGAGCAGTTCTTC.

The chain employs TRBV7-2 and TRBJ2-2; TRBD2 agrees at 7 bases. Germline V gives CDR1 SGHTA, CDR2 FQGNSA. The CDR3 has 16 amino acids. The J segment lost 8 bases and the V segment lost 4 bases, leaving 13 bases of the junction unmatched. The CDR3 DNA reads TGTGCCAGCAGCTACGCGCGGGGGACCCTAGGGGGGGAGCTGTTTTTT. Protein sequence: CASSYARGTLGGELFF.

The rearrangement uses TRBV2 and TRBJ1-4; tentative D call: TRBD1 (6 bases). The CDR3 runs to 14 residues. The V end was cut by 5 bases, the J end by 8 bases, with 15 bases between. CDR1 SNHLY and CDR2 FYNNEI come from the germline V gene. CDR3 loop: CASSPQGIGEKLFF. For the CDR3, the DNA is TGTGCCAGCAGTCCACAGGGAATTGGGGAAAAACTGTTTTTT.

A single count supports this clone. J is TRBJ2-7 and V is TRBV3-1 (or the pseudogene TRBV3-2); 10 bases map to TRBD1. Germline loops: CDR1 LGHDT, CDR2 YNNKEL (reference sequence). The CDR3 contains 21 residues. V shed 2 bases and J 4 bases; nucleotides not matched to a gene: 23. The CDR3 loop is CASSQSGDRGHFRRYFYEQYV. DNA for the CDR3: TGTGCCAGCAGCCAAAGTGGGGACAGGGGTCATTTTCGGAGATATTTTTACGAGCAGTACGTC.

The chain is built from TRBV5-1 and TRBJ2-5; no definite D call. V lost 0 bases and J lost 5, with 11 bases in between. The length of the CDR3 is 14 residues. The germline gives CDR1 SGHRS, CDR2 YFSETQ. CDR3 residues: CASSLVPASETQYF. The CDR3, as DNA: TGCGCCAGCAGCTTGGTTCCAGCGTCGGAGACCCAGTACTTC.

This chain connects TRBV19 to TRBJ2-7, with a tentative D call TRBD1 (7 bases). The germline CDR1 and CDR2 sequences are LNHDA and SQIVND (reference sequence). V was trimmed by 5 bases and J by 3 bases, leaving 17 bases between them. The CDR3 covers 15 residues. DNA of the CDR3: TGTGCCAGTAGTCCCAGGGGGGACTGGGGCTACGAGCAGTACTTC. This gives the protein CASSPRGDWGYEQYF.

The chain has TRBV3-1 (or the pseudogene TRBV3-2) and TRBJ2-1; D unclear. CDR1 is LGHDT, CDR2 YNNKEL, per germline (reference sequence). The CDR3 spans 14 residues. V was clipped by 11 bases and J by 4 bases, with 18 bases between them. This CDR3 is CAGNRISRYNEQFF. CDR3 nucleotide sequence: TGTGCCGGCAATCGGATTTCGAGGTACAATGAGCAGTTCTTC.

This clone has only one observation. V is TRBV6-5 and J is TRBJ1-1; D unresolved. Per the germline V gene, CDR1 is MNHEY and CDR2 is SVGAGI. Trimming cost V 0 bases and J 5 bases, with 13 bases left between them. The length of the CDR3 is 15 residues. For the CDR3, the DNA is TGTGCCAGCAGTTACTCGATTAACACCGGGACTGAAGCTTTCTTT. Amino acid sequence: CASSYSINTGTEAFF.

The gene calls are TRBV5-6 and TRBJ2-1; 8 bases are shared with TRBD1. The CDR3 consists of 12 residues. CDR1 SGHDT and CDR2 YYEEEE come from the germline V gene. After removal of 3 bases from V and 8 bases from J, the junction contained 1 base not matched to a gene. The chain's CDR3 is CASSSTGDEQFF. The CDR3 nucleotides read TGTGCCAGCAGCTCGACAGGGGATGAGCAGTTCTTC.